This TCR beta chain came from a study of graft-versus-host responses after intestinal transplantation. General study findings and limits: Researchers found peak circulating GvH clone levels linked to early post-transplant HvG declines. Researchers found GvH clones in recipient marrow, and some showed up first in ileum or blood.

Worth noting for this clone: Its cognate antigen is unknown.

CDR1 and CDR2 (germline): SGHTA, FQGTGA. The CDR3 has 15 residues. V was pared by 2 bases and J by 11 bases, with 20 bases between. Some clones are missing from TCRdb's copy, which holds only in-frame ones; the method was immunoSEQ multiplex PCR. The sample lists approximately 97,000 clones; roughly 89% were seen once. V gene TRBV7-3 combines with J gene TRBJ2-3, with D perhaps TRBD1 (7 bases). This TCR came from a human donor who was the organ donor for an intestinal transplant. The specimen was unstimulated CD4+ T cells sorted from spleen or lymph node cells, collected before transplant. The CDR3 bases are TGTGCCAGCAGCTTAGGTAGAGGACCCCAGGGGGGGCAGTATTTT. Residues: CASSLGRGPQGGQYF.